A selection of T cell receptor beta chains follows, all from one sample in a study of post-analysis software for immune sequencing data. TCRdb analysed the PCR reads with MiXCR anew, one entry per CDR3 protein. The table has about 460,000 distinct CDR3 sequences, under 55% seen once. Sequencing input: blood. All receptors derive from a girl under 18 with multiple sclerosis. The CDR3 runs from the conserved cysteine through the conserved F or W. Each record gives: J gene, clone size, V gene, D gene, CDR3 DNA, CDR3 protein. A D gene is named only where the DNA matches it firmly. The size entry is marked missing in some rows and otherwise reads once, few, many or a size class.

j_call: TRBJ2-7; clone_size: .; v_call: TRBV4-3; d_call: .; cdr3_nt: TGCGCCAGCAGTCAAGATATAGCGGTCCTCTACGAGCAGTACTTC; cdr3_aa: CASSQDIAVLYEQYF
j_call: TRBJ2-1; clone_size: .; v_call: TRBV12-3/TRBV12-4; d_call: TRBD2; cdr3_nt: TGTGCCAGCAGTTTGACTAGCGGGAGTGGGTACAATGAGCAGTTCTTC; cdr3_aa: CASSLTSGSGYNEQFF
j_call: TRBJ1-5; clone_size: .; v_call: TRBV7-2; d_call: TRBD1; cdr3_nt: TGTGCCAGCAGCTTAGCCAGGGGGTATAGCAATCAGCCCCAGCATTTT; cdr3_aa: CASSLARGYSNQPQHF
j_call: TRBJ1-2; clone_size: .; v_call: TRBV29-1; d_call: .; cdr3_nt: TGCAGCGTTGAAGGGGGGGCCCAGAATGGCTACACCTTC; cdr3_aa: CSVEGGAQNGYTF
j_call: TRBJ1-2; clone_size: .; v_call: TRBV10-3; d_call: .; cdr3_nt: TGTGCCATCAGTGAAGGGGAGGACAGCAACTATGGCTACACCTTC; cdr3_aa: CAISEGEDSNYGYTF
j_call: TRBJ2-5; clone_size: .; v_call: TRBV15; d_call: TRBD2; cdr3_nt: TGTGCCACCAGCAGAGATCTAGCGGGGACTAGCTTGTACCAAGAGACCCAGTACTTC; cdr3_aa: CATSRDLAGTSLYQETQYF
j_call: TRBJ2-1; clone_size: few; v_call: TRBV7-3; d_call: TRBD2; cdr3_nt: TGTGCCAGCAGCTTTGGTATTGGGAGGGGTGAGCAGTTCTTC; cdr3_aa: CASSFGIGRGEQFF
j_call: TRBJ2-7; clone_size: few; v_call: TRBV7-9; d_call: TRBD2; cdr3_nt: TGTGCCAGCAGCTTAGCTAGCGGGAGTGGTTACGAGCAGTACTTC; cdr3_aa: CASSLASGSGYEQYF
j_call: TRBJ2-1; clone_size: .; v_call: TRBV28; d_call: TRBD1; cdr3_nt: TGTGCCAGCAGTTGGACAGGCACCTACAATGAGCAGTTCTTC; cdr3_aa: CASSWTGTYNEQFF
j_call: TRBJ2-5; clone_size: .; v_call: TRBV6-5; d_call: .; cdr3_nt: TGTGCCAGCAGTTACTCGGGGTCCGGGGGAGAGACCCAGTACTTC; cdr3_aa: CASSYSGSGGETQYF
j_call: TRBJ2-7; clone_size: .; v_call: TRBV6-5; d_call: .; cdr3_nt: TGTGCCAGCAGTTACTCGCGGCAGGGTGCTCACGAGCAGTACTTC; cdr3_aa: CASSYSRQGAHEQYF
j_call: TRBJ2-3; clone_size: few; v_call: TRBV12-3/TRBV12-4; d_call: .; cdr3_nt: TGTGCCAGCAATTCGGGTGCAGATACGCAGTATTTT; cdr3_aa: CASNSGADTQYF
j_call: TRBJ1-2; clone_size: few; v_call: TRBV11-2; d_call: TRBD1; cdr3_nt: TGTGCCAGCAGGAGTCTGGGACAGTCAAAGAGATATGGCTACACCTTC; cdr3_aa: CASRSLGQSKRYGYTF
j_call: TRBJ2-1; clone_size: .; v_call: TRBV9; d_call: .; cdr3_nt: TGTGCCAGCAGCGTAGTGGGGGACAATGAGCAGTTCTTC; cdr3_aa: CASSVVGDNEQFF
j_call: TRBJ2-5; clone_size: .; v_call: TRBV7-2; d_call: TRBD2; cdr3_nt: TGTGCCAGCAGCCCAGCGGGCGGGAGTAGTCTAGAGACCCAGTACTTC; cdr3_aa: CASSPAGGSSLETQYF
j_call: TRBJ2-1; clone_size: few; v_call: TRBV29-1; d_call: TRBD2; cdr3_nt: TGCAGCGCGGGACTAGCGGAGAAGGTCTGGTACAATGAGCAGTTCTTC; cdr3_aa: CSAGLAEKVWYNEQFF
j_call: TRBJ1-5; clone_size: few; v_call: TRBV11-2; d_call: .; cdr3_nt: TGTGCCAGCAGCCCCCACCCGAGTGGCAATCAGCCCCAGCATTTT; cdr3_aa: CASSPHPSGNQPQHF
j_call: TRBJ2-1; clone_size: .; v_call: TRBV7-9; d_call: TRBD1; cdr3_nt: TGTGCCAGCAGCCTCCCTGGTGGGACAGGGACGAATGAGCAGTTCTTC; cdr3_aa: CASSLPGGTGTNEQFF
j_call: TRBJ2-1; clone_size: .; v_call: TRBV5-1; d_call: .; cdr3_nt: TGCGCCAGCACCCCAGGCCTGGGCGACTACAATGAGCAGTTCTTC; cdr3_aa: CASTPGLGDYNEQFF
j_call: TRBJ2-1; clone_size: .; v_call: TRBV5-6; d_call: TRBD2; cdr3_nt: TGTGCCAGCAGCCCACTAGCGGGAGAGGGTGAGCAGTTCTTC; cdr3_aa: CASSPLAGEGEQFF
j_call: TRBJ1-2; clone_size: .; v_call: TRBV10-2; d_call: .; cdr3_nt: TGCGCCAGCAGTTCTATCCCGACAGAGTATGGCTACACCTTC; cdr3_aa: CASSSIPTEYGYTF
j_call: TRBJ2-4; clone_size: .; v_call: TRBV6-5; d_call: .; cdr3_nt: TGTGCCAGCAGCCGAATGGCCGGGGATAGCAAAAACATTCAGTACTTC; cdr3_aa: CASSRMAGDSKNIQYF
j_call: TRBJ2-5; clone_size: .; v_call: TRBV7-2; d_call: TRBD2; cdr3_nt: TGTGCCAGCAGCTTTGGGACTAGCGGAACCCAAGAGACCCAGTACTTC; cdr3_aa: CASSFGTSGTQETQYF
j_call: TRBJ2-1; clone_size: .; v_call: TRBV24-1; d_call: .; cdr3_nt: TGTGCCACCAGTCAGGAGCCGACCTACAATGAGCAGTTCTTC; cdr3_aa: CATSQEPTYNEQFF
j_call: TRBJ1-5; clone_size: .; v_call: TRBV4-1; d_call: .; cdr3_nt: TGCGCCAGCAGCCAAGGGACAGAGGTGGGCGGTCAGCCCCAGCATTTT; cdr3_aa: CASSQGTEVGGQPQHF
j_call: TRBJ1-2; clone_size: .; v_call: TRBV10-3; d_call: .; cdr3_nt: TGTGCCATATTTCAAATGGGACCAGGAGACTATGGCTACACCTTC; cdr3_aa: CAIFQMGPGDYGYTF
j_call: TRBJ2-1; clone_size: .; v_call: TRBV9; d_call: .; cdr3_nt: TGTGCCAGCAGCGGGAACCCCGTAGACAGAGGATTCGATGAGCAGTTCTTC; cdr3_aa: CASSGNPVDRGFDEQFF
j_call: TRBJ2-7; clone_size: few; v_call: TRBV29-1; d_call: .; cdr3_nt: TGCAGCGTTGCGGTCACCGCCTACGAGCAGTACTTC; cdr3_aa: CSVAVTAYEQYF
j_call: TRBJ1-4; clone_size: .; v_call: TRBV3-1; d_call: .; cdr3_nt: TGTGCCAGCAGCCATCGTGGAACAGCCGATAATGAAAAACTGTTTTTT; cdr3_aa: CASSHRGTADNEKLFF
j_call: TRBJ2-3; clone_size: .; v_call: TRBV20-1; d_call: TRBD2; cdr3_nt: TGCAGTGCCAGGCGGGGGCTAGCGGGAATAGGGGATACGCAGTATTTT; cdr3_aa: CSARRGLAGIGDTQYF
j_call: TRBJ2-1; clone_size: .; v_call: TRBV3-1; d_call: TRBD2; cdr3_nt: TGTGCCAGCAGCCAAGACCCCTATCTAGCGGGAGTTAACAATGAGCAGTTCTTC; cdr3_aa: CASSQDPYLAGVNNEQFF
j_call: TRBJ2-1; clone_size: .; v_call: TRBV10-3; d_call: .; cdr3_nt: TGTGCCATCAGTGAGTCGGCCGTCGCCAACAATGAGCAGTTCTTC; cdr3_aa: CAISESAVANNEQFF
j_call: TRBJ2-1; clone_size: .; v_call: TRBV14; d_call: .; cdr3_nt: TGTGCCAGCAGCCAAGGTACGGTGGACAATGAGCAGTTCTTC; cdr3_aa: CASSQGTVDNEQFF
j_call: TRBJ2-7; clone_size: few; v_call: TRBV20-1; d_call: .; cdr3_nt: TGCAGTACTTCCGGGACACCACTGTACGAGCAGTACTTC; cdr3_aa: CSTSGTPLYEQYF
j_call: TRBJ2-2; clone_size: .; v_call: TRBV20-1; d_call: .; cdr3_nt: TGCAGTGCTAGAGATGGTCGGGTGTCGGGAACCGGGGAGCTGTTTTTT; cdr3_aa: CSARDGRVSGTGELFF
j_call: TRBJ2-3; clone_size: .; v_call: TRBV20-1; d_call: TRBD2; cdr3_nt: TGCAGTGCACTAGCGGGAGAGGAGGGCACAGATACGCAGTATTTT; cdr3_aa: CSALAGEEGTDTQYF
j_call: TRBJ1-1; clone_size: .; v_call: TRBV5-1; d_call: TRBD1; cdr3_nt: TGCGCCAGTACCGGGACAGGGGTGACTGAAGCTTTCTTT; cdr3_aa: CASTGTGVTEAFF
j_call: TRBJ2-5; clone_size: many; v_call: TRBV5-1; d_call: .; cdr3_nt: TGCGCCAGCAGCGGAGGTAATCAGAGAGAGACCCAGTACTTC; cdr3_aa: CASSGGNQRETQYF
j_call: TRBJ1-2; clone_size: .; v_call: TRBV4-1; d_call: .; cdr3_nt: TGCGCCAGCAGCCAAGATGAAGGATGGGGCTACACCTTC; cdr3_aa: CASSQDEGWGYTF
j_call: TRBJ2-1; clone_size: .; v_call: TRBV2; d_call: .; cdr3_nt: TGTGCCAGCAGTGCTGAACAGGAGACTTACAATGAGCAGTTCTTC; cdr3_aa: CASSAEQETYNEQFF
j_call: TRBJ1-3; clone_size: .; v_call: TRBV4-1; d_call: TRBD1; cdr3_nt: TGCGCCAGCAGCCACGGAACAGGGGGCTCTGGAAACACCATATATTTT; cdr3_aa: CASSHGTGGSGNTIYF